Listed below are T cell receptor beta chains from one sample, sequenced in a study of blood T cell repertoires in COVID-19. Generated by immunoSEQ multiplex PCR, the TCRdb table keeps only in-frame clones and is missing some. The sample lists 95,000 to 110,000 clones; about four fifths were seen once. Material for sequencing was peripheral blood. All receptors come from a woman over 75 with active or convalescent COVID-19. CDR3s include the opening cysteine and the closing phenylalanine or tryptophan. D genes are given only for firm matches. Not every row has a clone size; where given, it reads once, few, many or a size class.

d_call j_call v_call clone_size cdr3_nt cdr3_aa
. TRBJ1-3 TRBV5-5 . TGTGCCAGCAGCTTGGCGATCGCAGACACCATATATTTT CASSLAIADTIYF
TRBD1 TRBJ1-5 TRBV6-1 . TGTGCCAGCAGTGAGGGACAGAGTAACAATCAGCCCCAGCATTTT CASSEGQSNNQPQHF
. TRBJ1-3 TRBV10-3 once TGTGCCATCCGTAGGATTTCGGGCTCTGGAAACACCATATATTTT CAIRRISGSGNTIYF
. TRBJ1-4 TRBV28 . TGTGCCAGCAGAAGGGGAAGAGGATCTAATGAAAAACTGTTTTTT CASRRGRGSNEKLFF
. TRBJ1-1 TRBV2 . TGTGCCACTCGGACAAGAATAAACACTGAAGCTTTCTTT CATRTRINTEAFF
. TRBJ1-1 TRBV19 . TGTGCCAGTATCCGCCTAGGGGTGAACACTGAAGCTTTCTTT CASIRLGVNTEAFF
TRBD2 TRBJ2-2 TRBV6-2/TRBV6-3 few TGTGCCAGCAGTTACGTTGGCGGGAGGCCAACCGGGGAGCTGTTTTTT CASSYVGGRPTGELFF
TRBD2 TRBJ2-5 TRBV2 . TGTGCCAGCAAGGCCCTAGCGGGGGGGCCATTCCAAGAGACCCAGTACTTC CASKALAGGPFQETQYF
. TRBJ1-1 TRBV5-4 . TGTGCCAGCAGCTCCCGGGAGGGGCAGGGTACTGAAGCTTTCTTT CASSSREGQGTEAFF
. TRBJ2-5 TRBV5-8 . TGTGCCAGCAGCCGCGGGACCCCCGTTTTTGAGACCCAGTACTTC CASSRGTPVFETQYF
. TRBJ1-3 TRBV12-3/TRBV12-4 . TGTGCCAGCAGTCCGGGCTCTGGAAACACCATATATTTT CASSPGSGNTIYF
. TRBJ2-5 TRBV19 . TGTGCCAGTACCGGACACCGGCAAGAGACCCAGTACTTC CASTGHRQETQYF
. TRBJ2-1 TRBV7-9 . TGTGCCAGCAGTTGGCAGAACAATGAGCAGTTCTTC CASSWQNNEQFF
. TRBJ2-1 TRBV5-1 once TGCGCCAGCAGCTTTCTCGGGACAAGCTCCTACAATGAGCAGTTCTTC CASSFLGTSSYNEQFF
TRBD1 TRBJ2-3 TRBV29-1 . TGCAGCGTTGGCCTAGGGACAGGTGGGGATACGCAGTATTTT CSVGLGTGGDTQYF
. TRBJ2-2 TRBV28 once TGTGATCCCGCGGGGGAGCTGTTTTTT CDPAGELFF
TRBD1 TRBJ2-3 TRBV18 . TGTGCCAGCTCACCGGCGGGACAGGGCAGCACCACAGATACGCAGTATTTT CASSPAGQGSTTDTQYF
. TRBJ1-4 TRBV6-5 . TGTGCCAGCAGTCGGACAGTCCCTAATGAAAAACTGTTTTTT CASSRTVPNEKLFF
TRBD2 TRBJ2-1 TRBV11-2 . TGTGCCAGCAGCTTTGTAGCGGGGGGAATAAATGAGCAGTTCTTC CASSFVAGGINEQFF
. TRBJ2-7 TRBV18 few TGTGCCAGCTCACCACAGGGACTCTCCTACGAGCAGTACTTC CASSPQGLSYEQYF
. TRBJ2-2 TRBV5-5 . TGTGCCAGCAGCTTGGGATCAGAGAACACCGGGGAGCTGTTTTTT CASSLGSENTGELFF
. TRBJ1-1 TRBV5-1 . TGCGCCAGCAGCTTGGTTGCGGGGATGAACACTGAAGCTTTCTTT CASSLVAGMNTEAFF
TRBD1 TRBJ1-2 TRBV3-1/TRBV3-2 once TGTGCCAGCAGCCAAGATTACAGGGGTGGCTACACCTTC CASSQDYRGGYTF
TRBD2 TRBJ2-3 TRBV4-1 . TGCGCCAGCAGCCAAACGAGGACTAGCGTTACGCAGTATTTT CASSQTRTSVTQYF
. TRBJ2-5 TRBV3-1/TRBV3-2 . TGTGCCAGCAGCAAAGTCCAGTCTGGGACCCAGTACTTC CASSKVQSGTQYF
. TRBJ1-1 TRBV28 . TGTGCCAGCAGTTTAATCGATCGGGGGGCAGTGGGCGCTTTCTTT CASSLIDRGAVGAFF
. TRBJ2-1 TRBV7-3 . TGTGCCAGCAGCTCGGGTCCAGTCAATGAGCAGTTCTTC CASSSGPVNEQFF
TRBD1 TRBJ2-5 TRBV5-1 . TGCGCCAGCACCTTGTCACTAGGCAGGGGGAACCAAGAGACCCAGTACTTC CASTLSLGRGNQETQYF
TRBD1 TRBJ1-1 TRBV7-3 . TGTGCCAGCAGCTCGGGACAGGGAAGTAACACTGAAGCTTTCTTT CASSSGQGSNTEAFF
TRBD1 TRBJ1-6 TRBV6-2/TRBV6-3 . TGTGCCAGCAGTTTCCGGGACAGTGAGCAATCACCCCTCCACTTT CASSFRDSEQSPLHF
. TRBJ1-1 TRBV12-5 . TGTGCTAGGGTCCTTGTAAGACATCAGAACACTGAAGCTTTCTTT CARVLVRHQNTEAFF
. TRBJ1-3 TRBV6-6 . TGTGCCAGCAGCGCAACAGCCAGCTCTGGAAACACCATATATTTT CASSATASSGNTIYF
. TRBJ1-2 TRBV5-8 . TGTGCCAGCAGCTTTGGGGGCGGGAACTATGGCTACACCTTC CASSFGGGNYGYTF
TRBD1 TRBJ2-7 TRBV6-2/TRBV6-3 . TGTGCCAGCAGTTCCCGGGGACAGGGAAAATTCGAGCAGTACTTC CASSSRGQGKFEQYF
TRBD1 TRBJ2-2 TRBV5-1 . TGCGCCAGCAGCCCGTGGGACAGGAGAACCGGGGAGCTGTTTTTT CASSPWDRRTGELFF
TRBD1 TRBJ2-7 TRBV5-6 once TGTGCCAGCAGCTTGATTTACTCCGGGACAGGATCCTACGAGCAGTACTTC CASSLIYSGTGSYEQYF
. TRBJ1-6 TRBV5-1 . TGCGCCAGCAGCTTGGAGGAGGGTTCACCCCTCCACTTT CASSLEEGSPLHF
. TRBJ2-7 TRBV28 . TGTGCCAGCACAGGGGTCCTCTACGAGCAGTACTTC CASTGVLYEQYF
TRBD1 TRBJ1-1 TRBV10-3 . TGTGCCATCAGCCCCGGGACAGGGGAACAAGCTTTCTTT CAISPGTGEQAFF
. TRBJ2-7 TRBV2 . TGTGCCAGCACCAGGACTCAATCGTCCTACGAGCAGTACTTC CASTRTQSSYEQYF
. TRBJ2-1 TRBV20-1 few TGCAGTGCTAGTCCCAACTCCTACAATGAGCAGTTCTTC CSASPNSYNEQFF
TRBD2 TRBJ2-7 TRBV9 few TGTGCCAGCGGCCCGGGACTAGAGTACGAGCAGTACTTC CASGPGLEYEQYF
. TRBJ2-7 TRBV10-2 . TGCGCCAGCAGTGAGCCCGGGACTGCCGCCTACGAGCAGTACTTC CASSEPGTAAYEQYF
. TRBJ2-7 TRBV6-5 . TGTGCCAGCAGTCGGACTGACAACTACTACGAGCAGTACTTC CASSRTDNYYEQYF
TRBD1 TRBJ2-2 TRBV15 once TGTGCCACCAGCGACCCTCGGGACAGGGCCTACACCGGGGAGCTGTTTTTT CATSDPRDRAYTGELFF
. TRBJ1-5 TRBV19 . TGTGCCAGTAGTATCCGGACAGACATCAATCAGCCCCAGCATTTT CASSIRTDINQPQHF
. TRBJ2-2 TRBV5-4 . TGTGCCAGCAGCTTGGACAGGACGAACACCGGGGAGCTGTTTTTT CASSLDRTNTGELFF
. TRBJ2-7 TRBV12-3/TRBV12-4 . TGTGCCAGCAGTTTGACTAGAAGAGACGAGCAGTACTTC CASSLTRRDEQYF
TRBD1 TRBJ1-2 TRBV2 once TGTGCCAGCAGCCGGACAGGGGGCGTTTATGGCTACACCTTC CASSRTGGVYGYTF
. TRBJ1-3 TRBV6-5 . TGTGCCAGCACTGTGGGAAACACCATATATTTT CASTVGNTIYF
TRBD1 TRBJ2-5 TRBV19 few TGTGCCAGTAGTACTACAGGGGGTGGAGAGACCCAGTACTTC CASSTTGGGETQYF
TRBD1 TRBJ2-3 TRBV2 . TGTGCCAGCAGGTCCGGGACAGGGGGGGATACGCAGTATTTT CASRSGTGGDTQYF
TRBD1 TRBJ1-5 TRBV19 . TGTGCCAGCGCGCCCCCAGACAGGGCAAATCAGCCCCAGCATTTT CASAPPDRANQPQHF
. TRBJ2-3 TRBV2 . TGTGCCAGCATTGGGCCCCGGAAAGGCACAGATACGCAGTATTTT CASIGPRKGTDTQYF
. TRBJ1-2 TRBV12-3/TRBV12-4 . TGTGCCAGCAGTTTAGGGGCAAATGGCTACACCTTC CASSLGANGYTF
. TRBJ2-2 TRBV6-1 . TGTGCCAGCAGTGAAGTGGGGCTGGGGGAGCTGTTTTTT CASSEVGLGELFF
TRBD1 TRBJ1-2 TRBV19 . TGTGCCAGTAGTCTGTATCTTCAGGGGGAGATCTATGGCTACACCTTC CASSLYLQGEIYGYTF